The present T cell receptor beta chain was sequenced within a study of blood T cell repertoires in COVID-19. Study in general: COVID-19 samples, acute and convalescent, were from the United States, Italy and Spain. From T cells, B-cell-depleted T cells, or PBMCs came the material, which was cDNA or gDNA.

As originally analysed: Scientists estimated how many nucleated cells there were by amplifying reference gene primers. The table came from immunoSEQ multiplex PCR; TCRdb's copy has only in-frame clones and leaves some out. V and J calls and clone size are given by that table; D and trimming were obtained from the DNA. The sample lists about 140,000 clones, 80% to 90% occurring once. CDR1 is MNHEY, CDR2 SVGAGI, per germline. V was shortened by 6 bases and J by 4 bases, with 13 bases between the two germline ends. The CDR3 covers 14 residues. Sequencing input: peripheral blood. The chain couples TRBV6-5 to TRBJ1-5, with a weak D call TRBD1 (6 bases). The clonotype originates from a woman between 50 and 59 years old with acute or convalescent COVID-19. The DNA of the CDR3 is TGTGCCAGCAGACCTATACAGGGTAATCAGCCCCAGCATTTT. It encodes CASRPIQGNQPQHF.